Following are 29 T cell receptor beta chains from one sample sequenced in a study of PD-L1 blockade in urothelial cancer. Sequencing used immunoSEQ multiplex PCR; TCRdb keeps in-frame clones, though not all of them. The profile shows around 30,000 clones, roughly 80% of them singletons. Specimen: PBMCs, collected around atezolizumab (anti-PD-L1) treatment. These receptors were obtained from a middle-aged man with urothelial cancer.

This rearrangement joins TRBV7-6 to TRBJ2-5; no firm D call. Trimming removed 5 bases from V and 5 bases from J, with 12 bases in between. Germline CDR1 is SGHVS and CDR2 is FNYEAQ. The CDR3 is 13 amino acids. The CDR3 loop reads CASSQSPGETQYF. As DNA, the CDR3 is TGTGCCAGCAGCCAATCCCCCGGGGAGACCCAGTACTTC.

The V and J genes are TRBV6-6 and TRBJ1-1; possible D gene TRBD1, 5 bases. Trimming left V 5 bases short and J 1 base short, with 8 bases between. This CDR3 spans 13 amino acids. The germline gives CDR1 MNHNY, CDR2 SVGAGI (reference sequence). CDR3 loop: CASSLTGNTEAFF. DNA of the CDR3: TGTGCCAGCAGTCTAACAGGGAACACTGAAGCTTTCTTT.

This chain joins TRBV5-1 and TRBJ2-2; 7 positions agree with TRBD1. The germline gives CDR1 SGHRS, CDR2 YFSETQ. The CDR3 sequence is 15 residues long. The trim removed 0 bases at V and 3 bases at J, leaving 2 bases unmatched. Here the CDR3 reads CASSLEGGDTGELFF. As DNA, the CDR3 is TGCGCCAGCAGCTTGGAAGGGGGCGACACCGGGGAGCTGTTTTTT.

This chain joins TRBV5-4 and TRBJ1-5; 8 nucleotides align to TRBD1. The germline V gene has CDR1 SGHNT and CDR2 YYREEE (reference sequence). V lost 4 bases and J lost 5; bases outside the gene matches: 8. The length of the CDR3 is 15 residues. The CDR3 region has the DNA TGTGCCAGCAGCGCAGGACAGGGCTCGGATCAGCCCCAGCATTTT. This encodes CASSAGQGSDQPQHF.

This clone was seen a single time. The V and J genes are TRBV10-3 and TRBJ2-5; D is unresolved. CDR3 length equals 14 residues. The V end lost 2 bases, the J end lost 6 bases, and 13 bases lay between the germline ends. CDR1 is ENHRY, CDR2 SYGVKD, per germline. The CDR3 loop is CAISEDPRSKTQYF. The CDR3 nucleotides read TGTGCCATCAGTGAGGACCCTAGGTCGAAGACCCAGTACTTC.

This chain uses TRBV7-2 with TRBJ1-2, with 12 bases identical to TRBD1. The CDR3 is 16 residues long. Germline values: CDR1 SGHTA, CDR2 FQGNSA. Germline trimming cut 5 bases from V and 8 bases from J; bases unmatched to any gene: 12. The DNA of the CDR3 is TGTGCCAGCAGCCCGGGGGTTGGGACAGGGGGCAGGGGCTACACCTTC. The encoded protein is CASSPGVGTGGRGYTF.

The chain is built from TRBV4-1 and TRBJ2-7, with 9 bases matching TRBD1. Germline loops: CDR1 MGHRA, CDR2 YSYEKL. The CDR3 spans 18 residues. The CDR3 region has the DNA TGCGCCAGCAGCCTCTCGCCTTCCGGGACAGGGCTCTCCAACGAGCAGTACGTC. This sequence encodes CASSLSPSGTGLSNEQYV.

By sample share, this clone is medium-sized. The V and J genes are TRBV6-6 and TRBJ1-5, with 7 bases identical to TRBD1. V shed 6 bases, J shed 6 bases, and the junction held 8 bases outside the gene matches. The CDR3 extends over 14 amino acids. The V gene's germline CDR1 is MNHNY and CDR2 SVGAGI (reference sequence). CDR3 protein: CASRNDRDSQPQHF. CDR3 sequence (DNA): TGTGCCAGCAGAAATGACAGGGATAGTCAGCCCCAGCATTTT.

CDR3 residues: CASSPRQGWGTGELFF. The CDR3 nucleotides read TGTGCCAGCAGCCCTAGACAGGGATGGGGGACCGGGGAGCTGTTTTTT. The gene calls are TRBV7-8 and TRBJ2-2, with 7 bases identical to TRBD1. The germline V gene encodes CDR1 SGHVS and CDR2 FQNEAQ. The CDR3 is made up of 16 amino acids. Unmatched junction bases numbered 11, after V lost 5 bases and J lost 5 bases.

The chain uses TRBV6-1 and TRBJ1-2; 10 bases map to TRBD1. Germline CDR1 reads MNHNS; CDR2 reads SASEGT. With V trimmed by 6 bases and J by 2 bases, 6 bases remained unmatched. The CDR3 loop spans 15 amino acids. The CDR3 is CASRGTGVGNYGYTF. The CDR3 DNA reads TGTGCCAGCAGGGGGACAGGGGTCGGCAACTATGGCTACACCTTC.

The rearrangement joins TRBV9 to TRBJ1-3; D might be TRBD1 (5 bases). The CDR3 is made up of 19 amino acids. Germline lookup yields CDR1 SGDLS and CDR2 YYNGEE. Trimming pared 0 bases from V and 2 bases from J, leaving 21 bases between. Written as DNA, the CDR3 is TGTGCCAGCAGCGTAGCCACGTCTCTGGACGTGGGGCCTGGAAACACCATATATTTT. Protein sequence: CASSVATSLDVGPGNTIYF.

The CDR3 spells CASSISDRVNGEQYF. The CDR3 DNA is TGTGCCAGTAGTATCTCAGACAGGGTGAACGGAGAGCAGTACTTC. The rearrangement uses TRBV19 and TRBJ2-7; 7 bases match TRBD1. Per the germline V gene, CDR1 is LNHDA and CDR2 is SQIVND (reference sequence). The CDR3 contains 15 residues. V was clipped by 3 bases and J by 7 bases; unmatched bases: 12.

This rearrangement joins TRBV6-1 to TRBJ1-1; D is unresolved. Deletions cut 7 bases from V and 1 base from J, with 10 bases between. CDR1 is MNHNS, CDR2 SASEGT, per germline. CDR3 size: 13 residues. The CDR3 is CASTLSGNTEAFF. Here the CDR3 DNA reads TGTGCCAGCACCCTGTCGGGGAACACTGAAGCTTTCTTT.

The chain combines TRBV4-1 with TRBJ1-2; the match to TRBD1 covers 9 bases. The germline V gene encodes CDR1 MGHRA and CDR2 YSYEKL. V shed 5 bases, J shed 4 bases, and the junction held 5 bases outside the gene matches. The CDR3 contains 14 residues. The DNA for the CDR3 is TGCGCCAGCAGCTTGGGACAGGGAGGCTATGGCTACACCTTC. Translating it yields CASSLGQGGYGYTF.

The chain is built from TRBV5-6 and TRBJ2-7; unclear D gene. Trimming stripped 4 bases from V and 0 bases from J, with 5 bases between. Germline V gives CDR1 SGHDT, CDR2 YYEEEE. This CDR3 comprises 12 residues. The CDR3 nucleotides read TGTGCCAGCAGCGCTAGCTCCTACGAGCAGTACTTC. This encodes CASSASSYEQYF.

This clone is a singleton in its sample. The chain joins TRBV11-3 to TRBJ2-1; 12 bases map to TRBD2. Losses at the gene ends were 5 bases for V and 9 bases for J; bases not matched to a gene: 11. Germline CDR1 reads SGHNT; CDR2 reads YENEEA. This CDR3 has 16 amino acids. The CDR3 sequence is CASSRLAGARVGEQFF. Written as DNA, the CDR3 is TGTGCCAGCAGCCGACTAGCGGGGGCCCGGGTCGGTGAGCAGTTCTTC.

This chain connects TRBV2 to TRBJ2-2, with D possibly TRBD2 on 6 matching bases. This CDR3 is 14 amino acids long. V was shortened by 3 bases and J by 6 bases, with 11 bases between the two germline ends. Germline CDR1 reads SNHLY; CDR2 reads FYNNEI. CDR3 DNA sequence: TGTGCCAGCAGTGAGGGACTCTGGCCCGGGGAGCTGTTTTTT. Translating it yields CASSEGLWPGELFF.

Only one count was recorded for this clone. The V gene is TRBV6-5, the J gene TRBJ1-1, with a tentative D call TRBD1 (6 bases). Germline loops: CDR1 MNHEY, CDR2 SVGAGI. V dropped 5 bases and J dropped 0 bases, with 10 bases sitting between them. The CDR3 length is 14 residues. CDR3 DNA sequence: TGTGCCAGCAGTCCAGGGGCGATGAACACTGAAGCTTTCTTT. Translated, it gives CASSPGAMNTEAFF.

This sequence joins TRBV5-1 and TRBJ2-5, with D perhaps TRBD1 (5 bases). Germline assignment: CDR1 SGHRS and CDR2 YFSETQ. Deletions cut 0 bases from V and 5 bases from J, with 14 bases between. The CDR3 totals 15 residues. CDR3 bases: TGCGCCAGCAGCTTGGGTCAGGGTGATGTGGAGACCCAGTACTTC. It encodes CASSLGQGDVETQYF.

This CDR3 reads CASSLGGFPLYGYTF. CDR3 nucleotide sequence: TGTGCCAGCAGTTTAGGAGGGTTTCCACTGTATGGCTACACCTTC. The chain uses TRBV27 and TRBJ1-2; D call uncertain. V was trimmed by 2 bases and J by 5 bases, leaving 15 bases between them. Per germline, CDR1 MNHEY and CDR2 SMNVEV (reference sequence). The length of the CDR3 is 15 residues.

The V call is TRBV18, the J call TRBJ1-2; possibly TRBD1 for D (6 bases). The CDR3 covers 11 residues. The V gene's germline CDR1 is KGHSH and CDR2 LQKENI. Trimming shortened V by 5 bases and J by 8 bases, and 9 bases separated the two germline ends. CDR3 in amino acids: CASSEGEGYTF. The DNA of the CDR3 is TGTGCCAGCTCAGAGGGGGAAGGCTACACCTTC.

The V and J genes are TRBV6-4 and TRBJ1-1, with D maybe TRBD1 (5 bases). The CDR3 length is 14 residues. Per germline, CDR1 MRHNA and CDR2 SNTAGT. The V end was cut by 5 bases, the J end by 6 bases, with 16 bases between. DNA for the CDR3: TGTGCCAGCAGTCGGTGGGGGGGTAGTGCTGAAGCTTTCTTT. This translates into CASSRWGGSAEAFF.

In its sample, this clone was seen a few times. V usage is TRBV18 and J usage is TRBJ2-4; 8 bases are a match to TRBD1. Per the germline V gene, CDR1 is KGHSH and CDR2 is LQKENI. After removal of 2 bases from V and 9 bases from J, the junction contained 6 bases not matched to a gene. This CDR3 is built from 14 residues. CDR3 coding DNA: TGTGCCAGCTCACCAGGTGCAGGGGGCGGCATTCAGTACTTC. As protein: CASSPGAGGGIQYF.

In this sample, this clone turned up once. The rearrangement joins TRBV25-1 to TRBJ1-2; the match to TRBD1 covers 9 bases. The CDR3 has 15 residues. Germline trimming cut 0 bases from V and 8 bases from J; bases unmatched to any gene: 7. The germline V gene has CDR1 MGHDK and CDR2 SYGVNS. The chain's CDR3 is CASSEYPDRGRGYTF. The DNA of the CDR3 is TGTGCCAGCAGTGAATACCCCGACAGGGGGAGAGGCTACACCTTC.

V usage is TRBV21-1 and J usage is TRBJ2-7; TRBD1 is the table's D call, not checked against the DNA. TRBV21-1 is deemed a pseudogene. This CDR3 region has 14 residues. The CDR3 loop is CASSKDSRNYEQYF. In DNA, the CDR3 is TGTGCCAGCAGCAAAGACAGCAGAAACTACGAGCAGTACTTC.

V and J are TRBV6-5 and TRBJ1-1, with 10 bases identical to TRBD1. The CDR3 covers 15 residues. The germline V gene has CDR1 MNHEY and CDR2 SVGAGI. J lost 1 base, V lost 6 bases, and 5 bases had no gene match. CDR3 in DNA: TGTGCCAGCAGGACAGGGGGCGCGGGGAACACTGAAGCTTTCTTT. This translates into CASRTGGAGNTEAFF.

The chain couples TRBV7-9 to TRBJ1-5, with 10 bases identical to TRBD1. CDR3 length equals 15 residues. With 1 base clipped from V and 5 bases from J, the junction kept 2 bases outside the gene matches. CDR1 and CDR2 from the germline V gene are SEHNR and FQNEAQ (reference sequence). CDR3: CASSLGQGADQPQHF. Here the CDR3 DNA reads TGTGCCAGCAGCTTAGGACAGGGGGCCGATCAGCCCCAGCATTTT.

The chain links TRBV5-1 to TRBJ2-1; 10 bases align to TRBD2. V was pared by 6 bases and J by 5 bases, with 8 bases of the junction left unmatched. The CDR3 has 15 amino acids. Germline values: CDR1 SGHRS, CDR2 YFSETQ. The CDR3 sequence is CASTQREGLNNEQFF. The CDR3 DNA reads TGCGCCAGCACCCAGCGGGAGGGCCTTAACAATGAGCAGTTCTTC.

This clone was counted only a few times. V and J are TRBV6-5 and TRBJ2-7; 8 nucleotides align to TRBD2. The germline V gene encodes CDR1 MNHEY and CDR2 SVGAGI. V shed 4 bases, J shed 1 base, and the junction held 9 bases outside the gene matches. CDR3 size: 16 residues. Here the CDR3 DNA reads TGTGCCAGCAGTTTGGGGGCTAGCGGGCGTTCCTACGAGCAGTACTTC. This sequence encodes CASSLGASGRSYEQYF.